This T cell receptor (beta chain) was identified during a study of regulatory T cells in long-lasting Graves disease. The time point is: newly diagnosed GD, antithyroid drugs for less than 3 months. Making the TCR library involved RNA that had been extracted from PBMCs. HTBI primers from iRepertoire and Arm-PCR of CDR3 regions yielded the TCR beta libraries. MiXCR was run by TCRdb on the multiplex PCR reads, yielding one entry per CDR3 protein. The table records a few hundred thousand distinct CDR3 sequences, 12% of them present only once. CDR1 is DFQATT and CDR2 is SNEGSKA in the germline V gene (reference sequence). This CDR3 spans 19 amino acids. V lost 1 base, J lost 7 bases, and 28 bases lay in between. There are many counts of this clonotype. The same sample was also studied in work on T cells in Graves' hyperthyroidism and ophthalmopathy. From that report: RT-PCR in the first round (using the HTBI primer set) targeted the TCR CDR3.

Sequences were derived from peripheral blood mononuclear cells (PBMCs), sampled at new diagnosis, from a patient treated with antithyroid drugs. The clonotype was recovered from a woman aged 18-30 years with Graves disease. V and J are TRBV20-1 and TRBJ1-4; D remains ambiguous. The CDR3 region has the DNA TGCAGTGCTAGAGCCCTTCCGGGATCAGTCTCTCTGGGCGGTGAAAAACTGTTTTTT. Translating gives CSARALPGSVSLGGEKLFF.